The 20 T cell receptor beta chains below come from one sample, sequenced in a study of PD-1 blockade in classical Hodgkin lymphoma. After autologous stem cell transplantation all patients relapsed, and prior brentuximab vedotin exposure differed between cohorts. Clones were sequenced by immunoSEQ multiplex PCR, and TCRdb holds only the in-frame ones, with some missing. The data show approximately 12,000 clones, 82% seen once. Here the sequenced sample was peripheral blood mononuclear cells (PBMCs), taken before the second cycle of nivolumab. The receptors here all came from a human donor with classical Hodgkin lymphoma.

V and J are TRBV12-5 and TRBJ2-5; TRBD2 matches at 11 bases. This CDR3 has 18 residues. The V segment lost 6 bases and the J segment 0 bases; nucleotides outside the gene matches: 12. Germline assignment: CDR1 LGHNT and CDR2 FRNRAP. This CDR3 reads CASGYRLAGSQYQETQYF. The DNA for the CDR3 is TGTGCTAGTGGATACAGACTAGCGGGGTCCCAGTACCAAGAGACCCAGTACTTC.

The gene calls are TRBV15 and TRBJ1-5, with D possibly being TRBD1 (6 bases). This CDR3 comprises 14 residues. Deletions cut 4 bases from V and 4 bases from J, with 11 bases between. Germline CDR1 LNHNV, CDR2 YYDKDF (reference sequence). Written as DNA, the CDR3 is TGTGCCACCAGCAAGGGACAAGAAAATCAGCCCCAGCATTTT. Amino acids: CATSKGQENQPQHF. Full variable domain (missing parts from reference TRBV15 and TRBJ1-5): DAMVIQNPRYQVTQFGKPVTLSCSQTLNHNVMYWYQQKSSQAPKLLFHYYDKDFNNEADTPDNFQSRRPNTSFCFLDIRSPGLGDTAMYLCATSKGQENQPQHFGDGTRLSIL.

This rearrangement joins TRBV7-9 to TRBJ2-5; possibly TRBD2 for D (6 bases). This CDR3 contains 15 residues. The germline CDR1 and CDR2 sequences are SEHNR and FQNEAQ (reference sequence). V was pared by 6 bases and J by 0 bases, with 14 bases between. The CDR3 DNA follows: TGTGCCAGCAGTCGGGGGTCCCTCTACCAAGAGACCCAGTACTTC. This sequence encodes CASSRGSLYQETQYF.

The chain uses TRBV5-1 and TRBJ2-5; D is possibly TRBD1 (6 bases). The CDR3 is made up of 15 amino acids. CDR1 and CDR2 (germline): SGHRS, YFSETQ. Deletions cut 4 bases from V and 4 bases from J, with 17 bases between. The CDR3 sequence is CASSQLQGLGETQYF. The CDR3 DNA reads TGCGCCAGCAGCCAATTACAGGGCCTGGGAGAGACCCAGTACTTC.

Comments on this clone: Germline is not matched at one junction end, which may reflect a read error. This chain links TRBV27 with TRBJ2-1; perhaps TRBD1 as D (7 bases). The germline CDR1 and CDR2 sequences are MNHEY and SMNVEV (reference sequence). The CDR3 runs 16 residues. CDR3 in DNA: TGTGCCAGCACTTTATACCCAGGGGGGCTAAACAATGAGCAGTTCTTC. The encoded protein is CASTLYPGGLNNEQFF.

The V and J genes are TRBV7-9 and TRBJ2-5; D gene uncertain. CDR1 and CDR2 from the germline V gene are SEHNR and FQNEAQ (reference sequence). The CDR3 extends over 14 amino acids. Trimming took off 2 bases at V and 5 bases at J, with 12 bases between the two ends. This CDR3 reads CASSLPLLEETQYF. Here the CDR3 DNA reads TGTGCCAGCAGCTTACCCCTACTGGAGGAGACCCAGTACTTC.

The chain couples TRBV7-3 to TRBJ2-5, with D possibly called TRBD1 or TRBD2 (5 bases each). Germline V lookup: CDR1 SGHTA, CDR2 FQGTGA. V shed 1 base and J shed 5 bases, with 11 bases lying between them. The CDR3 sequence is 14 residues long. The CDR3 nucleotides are TGTGCCAGCAGCTTAAAGAGGGGAGTGGAGACCCAGTACTTC. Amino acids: CASSLKRGVETQYF.

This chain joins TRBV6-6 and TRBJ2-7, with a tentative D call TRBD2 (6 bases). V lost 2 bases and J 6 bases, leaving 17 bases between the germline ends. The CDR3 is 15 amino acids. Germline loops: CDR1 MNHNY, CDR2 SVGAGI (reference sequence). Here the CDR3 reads CASSYRGLPPGEQYF. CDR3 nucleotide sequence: TGTGCCAGCAGTTACAGGGGACTTCCCCCGGGCGAGCAGTACTTC.

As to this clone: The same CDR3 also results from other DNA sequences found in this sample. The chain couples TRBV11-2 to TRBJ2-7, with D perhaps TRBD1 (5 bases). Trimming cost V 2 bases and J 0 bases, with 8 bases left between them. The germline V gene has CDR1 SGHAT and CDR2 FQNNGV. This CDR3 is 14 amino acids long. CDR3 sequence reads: CASSLLGDSYEQYF. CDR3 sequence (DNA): TGTGCCAGCAGCTTATTAGGGGACTCCTACGAGCAGTACTTC. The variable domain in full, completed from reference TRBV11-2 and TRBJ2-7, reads EAGVAQSPRYKIIEKRQSVAFWCNPISGHATLYWYQQILGQGPKLLIQFQNNGVVDDSQLPKDRFSAERLKGVDSTLKIQPAKLEDSAVYLCASSLLGDSYEQYFGPGTRLTVT.

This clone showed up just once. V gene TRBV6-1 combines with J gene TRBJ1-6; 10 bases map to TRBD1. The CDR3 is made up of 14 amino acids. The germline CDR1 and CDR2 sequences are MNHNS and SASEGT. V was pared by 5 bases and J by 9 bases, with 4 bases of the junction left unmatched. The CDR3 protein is CASSSDRGLSPLHF. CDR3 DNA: TGTGCCAGCAGTTCAGACAGGGGGCTTTCACCCCTCCACTTT.

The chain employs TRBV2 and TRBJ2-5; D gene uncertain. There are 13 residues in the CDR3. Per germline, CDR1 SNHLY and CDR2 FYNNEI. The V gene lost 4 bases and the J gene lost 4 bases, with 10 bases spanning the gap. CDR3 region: CASSAASGETQYF. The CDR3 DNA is TGTGCCAGCAGTGCCGCCAGTGGAGAGACCCAGTACTTC.

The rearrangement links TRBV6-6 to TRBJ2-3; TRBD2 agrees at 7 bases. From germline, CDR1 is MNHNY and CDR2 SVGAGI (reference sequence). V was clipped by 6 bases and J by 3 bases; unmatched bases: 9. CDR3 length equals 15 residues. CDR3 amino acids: CASRVGLVGTDTQYF. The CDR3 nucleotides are TGTGCCAGCAGAGTCGGACTAGTGGGTACAGATACGCAGTATTTT.

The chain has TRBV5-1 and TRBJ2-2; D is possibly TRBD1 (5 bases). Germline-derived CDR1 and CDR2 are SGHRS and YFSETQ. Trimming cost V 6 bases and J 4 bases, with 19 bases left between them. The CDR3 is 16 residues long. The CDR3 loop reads CASTPGAGRVTGELFF. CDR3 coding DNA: TGCGCCAGCACCCCTGGGGCAGGCCGGGTCACCGGGGAGCTGTTTTTT.

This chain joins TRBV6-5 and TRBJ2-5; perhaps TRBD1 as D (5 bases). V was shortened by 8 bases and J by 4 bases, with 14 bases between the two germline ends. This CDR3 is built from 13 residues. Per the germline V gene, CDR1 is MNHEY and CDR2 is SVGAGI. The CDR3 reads CASGAGGPETQYF. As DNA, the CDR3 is TGTGCCAGCGGGGCAGGCGGCCCAGAGACCCAGTACTTC.

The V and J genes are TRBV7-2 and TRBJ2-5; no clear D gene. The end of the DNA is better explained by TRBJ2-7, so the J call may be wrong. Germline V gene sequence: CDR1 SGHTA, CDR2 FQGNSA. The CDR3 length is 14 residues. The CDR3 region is CASSPRWGPYEQYF. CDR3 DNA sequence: TGTGCCAGCAGCCCCCGGTGGGGTCCGTACGAGCAGTACTTC.

The CDR3 reads CATIRGPWGEQYF. The CDR3 DNA follows: TGTGCCACCATCAGGGGCCCCTGGGGGGAGCAGTACTTC. The V gene is TRBV28, the J gene TRBJ2-7, with D perhaps matching TRBD1 (6 bases). Germline CDR1 is MDHEN and CDR2 is SYDVKM. The V and J ends lost 10 bases and 7 bases respectively, with 20 bases between them. The CDR3 sequence is 13 residues long. Looking up the rest from reference TRBV28 and TRBJ2-7 gives the full variable domain: DVKVTQSSRYLVKRTGEKVFLECVQDMDHENMFWYRQDPGLGLRLIYFSYDVKMKEKGDIPEGYSVSREKKERFSLILESASTNQTSMYLCATIRGPWGEQYFGPGTRLTVT.

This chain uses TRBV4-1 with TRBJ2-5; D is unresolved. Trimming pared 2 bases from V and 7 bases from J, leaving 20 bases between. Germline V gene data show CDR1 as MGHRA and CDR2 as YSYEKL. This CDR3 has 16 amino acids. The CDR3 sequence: CASSQRVIGSGGTQYF. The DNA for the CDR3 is TGCGCCAGCAGCCAAAGAGTGATAGGGTCCGGCGGGACCCAGTACTTC.

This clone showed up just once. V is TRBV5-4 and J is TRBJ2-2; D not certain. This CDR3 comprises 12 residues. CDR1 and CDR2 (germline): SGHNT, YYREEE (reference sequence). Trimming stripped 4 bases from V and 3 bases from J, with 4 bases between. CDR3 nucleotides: TGTGCCAGCAGCACATACACCGGGGAGCTGTTTTTT. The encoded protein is CASSTYTGELFF.

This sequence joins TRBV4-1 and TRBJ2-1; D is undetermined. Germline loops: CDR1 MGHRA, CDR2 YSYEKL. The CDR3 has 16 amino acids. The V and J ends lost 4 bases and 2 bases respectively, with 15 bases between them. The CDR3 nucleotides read TGCGCCAGCAGCCTGCCACCTGAAGCCCCCTACAATGAGCAGTTCTTC. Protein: CASSLPPEAPYNEQFF.

CDR3 in amino acids: CASSFGTNTGELFF. The DNA for the CDR3 is TGTGCCAGCAGTTTTGGGACGAACACCGGGGAGCTGTTTTTT. The rearrangement joins TRBV28 to TRBJ2-2; no clear D. Trimming took 3 bases from V and 0 from J, leaving 5 bases between them. This CDR3 region has 14 residues. The V gene's germline CDR1 is MDHEN and CDR2 SYDVKM.